One sample yielded the 21 T cell receptor beta chains listed below, sequenced in a study of regulatory T cells in long-lasting Graves disease. The time point here: persistent/refractory GD, antithyroid drugs over 5 years with positive TRAb. RNA from PBMCs was the source of the TCR library. Researchers made TCR beta libraries by using iRepertoire HTBI primers and running Arm-PCR on CDR3 regions. TCRdb re-called the multiplex PCR reads through MiXCR, storing one row per CDR3 protein. This sample has 600,000 to 800,000 distinct CDR3 sequences, with approximately 31% found just once. The material sequenced was peripheral blood mononuclear cells (PBMCs), taken when the disease was refractory, from a patient treated with antithyroid drugs. These receptors came from a female donor with Graves disease.

V is TRBV12-3 or TRBV12-4 and J is TRBJ1-1; TRBD1 matches 7 bases. V shed 2 bases, J shed 4 bases, and the junction held 4 bases outside the gene matches. The CDR3 consists of 14 residues. The CDR3 DNA reads as TGTGCCAGCAGTTTATCAGGGGGTCCCACTGAAGCTTTCTTT. It is translated as CASSLSGGPTEAFF.

V is TRBV28 and J is TRBJ1-5; no reliable D call. The CDR3 covers 15 residues. V dropped 7 bases and J dropped 3 bases, with 16 bases sitting between them. CDR1 and CDR2 (germline): MDHEN, SYDVKM. CDR3 region: CASIPAPSFNQPQHF. CDR3 nucleotide sequence: TGTGCCAGCATTCCCGCCCCCTCCTTCAATCAGCCCCAGCATTTT.

V is TRBV20-1 and J is TRBJ1-5; 7 bases align to TRBD1. Germline V gives CDR1 DFQATT, CDR2 SNEGSKA (reference sequence). The CDR3 consists of 15 residues. The trim removed 4 bases at V and 4 bases at J, leaving 10 bases unmatched. As DNA, the CDR3 is TGCAGTGCTACCCCCCCGGGGACAGAAAATCAGCCCCAGCATTTT. It translates to CSATPPGTENQPQHF.

The chain links TRBV12-3 or TRBV12-4 to TRBJ2-1; the match to TRBD2 covers 10 bases. V gave up 10 bases and J gave up 3 bases; unmatched junction bases: 3. The CDR3 runs 13 residues. CDR3 nucleotides: TGTGCCACCGGACTAGCGGTCTACAATGAGCAGTTCTTC. Its protein is CATGLAVYNEQFF.

This clonotype was detected ten times or more. The chain joins TRBV12-3 or TRBV12-4 to TRBJ2-7, with D possibly being TRBD1 (6 bases). Trimming removed 6 bases from V and 2 bases from J, with 11 bases in between. The CDR3 runs to 13 residues. As DNA, the CDR3 is TGTGCCAGCAGCCTCAGGGGTCCCTACGAGCAGTACTTC. Its translation: CASSLRGPYEQYF.

This chain uses TRBV18 with TRBJ1-2; D ambiguous. V was trimmed by 4 bases and J by 8 bases, leaving 8 bases between them. This CDR3 has 11 amino acids. From germline, CDR1 is KGHSH and CDR2 LQKENI. This CDR3 is CASSLREGYTF. Here the CDR3 DNA reads TGTGCCAGCTCACTAAGAGAGGGCTACACCTTC.

The chain has TRBV6-5 and TRBJ1-6; D remains unclear. This CDR3 contains 15 residues. V was clipped by 1 base and J by 5 bases, with 9 bases between them. CDR1 and CDR2 (germline): MNHEY, SVGAGI. CDR3 sequence: CASSYCGRDNSPLHF. The CDR3 DNA reads as TGTGCCAGCAGTTACTGCGGACGGGATAATTCACCCCTCCACTTT.

This clonotype appeared a few times. The chain uses TRBV11-2 and TRBJ1-3; 7 bases match TRBD1. Germline V lookup: CDR1 SGHAT, CDR2 FQNNGV. This CDR3 spans 16 amino acids. Germline trimming cut 5 bases from V and 4 bases from J; bases unmatched to any gene: 11. The CDR3 DNA reads TGTGCCAGCAGCGGATTCTCAGGGGGGCGCGGAAACACCATATATTTT. It encodes CASSGFSGGRGNTIYF.

This clonotype was detected ten times or more. The chain uses TRBV28 and TRBJ2-7, with no clear D. Trimming shortened V by 6 bases and J by 7 bases, and 13 bases separated the two germline ends. The CDR3 runs to 12 residues. Germline assignment: CDR1 MDHEN and CDR2 SYDVKM. The CDR3 reads CASSPREWEQYF. In nucleotides, the CDR3 is TGTGCCAGCAGCCCACGAGAATGGGAGCAGTACTTC.

This clonotype was seen more than once but under ten times. The V call is TRBV6-1, the J call TRBJ1-5, with a tentative D call TRBD1 (5 bases). Germline CDR1 reads MNHNS; CDR2 reads SASEGT. V was clipped by 5 bases and J by 1 base, with 18 bases between them. This CDR3 contains 17 residues. The CDR3 protein is CASSKNTGGGSNQPQHF. DNA for the CDR3: TGTGCCAGCAGTAAGAACACAGGCGGTGGGAGCAATCAGCCCCAGCATTTT.

Ten or more counts support this clonotype. V gene TRBV2 combines with J gene TRBJ2-2; TRBD2 matches 7 bases. The trim removed 7 bases at V and 5 bases at J, leaving 13 bases unmatched. CDR3 length equals 16 residues. Per germline, CDR1 SNHLY and CDR2 FYNNEI. The CDR3 DNA reads as TGTGCCAGCAATACCGACAGCGGGATGTCGACCGGGGAGCTGTTTTTT. It is translated as CASNTDSGMSTGELFF.

This clonotype has only a few counts. The V call is TRBV6-2 or TRBV6-3, the J call TRBJ1-1; a weak D match, TRBD1 (5 bases). The V gene lost 4 bases and the J gene lost 2 bases, with 17 bases spanning the gap. Looked up from germline, CDR1 is MNHEY and CDR2 is SVGEGT. CDR3 length: 16 amino acids. The CDR3 DNA sequence: TGTGCCAGCAGTTTCCGGGACGGACGGATTAACACTGAAGCTTTCTTT. Its translation: CASSFRDGRINTEAFF.

This clonotype has a count of ten or more. The chain links TRBV28 to TRBJ1-4; D gene uncertain. Germline V gene lookup returns CDR1 MDHEN and CDR2 SYDVKM. Between the trimmed V and J ends, which lost 8 bases and 10 bases, there was a span of 20 bases. The CDR3 is made up of 14 amino acids. Written as DNA, the CDR3 is TGTGCCAGCGTCTCTCAAGGCGCCTCCGGAAAACTGTTTTTT. Its translation: CASVSQGASGKLFF.

The rearrangement links TRBV12-3 or TRBV12-4 to TRBJ1-1, with D uncertain. Between the trimmed V and J ends, which lost 5 bases and 7 bases, there was a span of 17 bases. The CDR3 is made up of 14 amino acids. The chain's CDR3 is CASSPAVQRVEAFF. The CDR3 bases are TGTGCCAGCAGTCCAGCGGTACAGAGGGTTGAAGCTTTCTTT.

Here the CDR3 DNA reads TGTGCCAGCAGCTTGGGAGACCTACTTTATGGCTACACCTTC. Protein sequence: CASSLGDLLYGYTF. The chain employs TRBV5-6 and TRBJ1-2; D call uncertain. The CDR3 loop spans 14 amino acids. CDR1 is SGHDT, CDR2 YYEEEE, per germline. The V gene lost 0 bases and the J gene lost 5 bases, with 11 bases spanning the gap.

The chain has TRBV28 and TRBJ2-1; D is undetermined. The V gene lost 5 bases and the J gene lost 6 bases, with 8 bases spanning the gap. Germline lookup yields CDR1 MDHEN and CDR2 SYDVKM. The CDR3 extends over 12 amino acids. The CDR3 DNA sequence: TGTGCCAGCAGTCGAAGACGCAATGAGCAGTTCTTC. This codes for CASSRRRNEQFF.

This clonotype has a single count. V is TRBV10-3 and J is TRBJ2-1, with 7 positions matching TRBD1. With 0 bases clipped from V and 7 bases from J, the junction kept 9 bases outside the gene matches. The CDR3 covers 16 residues. Looked up from germline, CDR1 is ENHRY and CDR2 is SYGVKD. For the CDR3, the DNA is TGTGCCATCAGTGAGTCCGGCAGGGGGTTCTGGAATGAGCAGTTCTTC. This codes for CAISESGRGFWNEQFF.

The chain has TRBV7-3 and TRBJ1-2; D is ambiguous. The germline gives CDR1 SGHTA, CDR2 FQGTGA. This CDR3 has 18 residues. Trimming removed 1 base from V and 3 bases from J, with 21 bases in between. Written as DNA, the CDR3 is TGTGCCAGCAGCTTAAGTGGATTAGAGGCAGAGCATTACTATGGCTACACCTTC. Protein sequence: CASSLSGLEAEHYYGYTF.

The chain combines TRBV7-8 with TRBJ1-1, with a weak D call TRBD1 (6 bases). The CDR3 loop spans 15 amino acids. Deletions cut 3 bases from V and 6 bases from J, with 17 bases between. Germline assignment: CDR1 SGHVS and CDR2 FQNEAQ. CDR3 region: CASSFPPGQLSEAFF. DNA of the CDR3: TGTGCCAGCAGCTTCCCCCCGGGACAATTATCTGAAGCTTTCTTT.

This clonotype was counted a few times. V usage is TRBV27 and J usage is TRBJ1-1; 9 nucleotides match TRBD1. J gave up 6 bases and V 8 bases, and 7 bases lay outside the gene matches. Germline V CDR1 and CDR2: MNHEY, SMNVEV (reference sequence). There are 13 residues in the CDR3. CDR3 nucleotide sequence: TGTGCCAGCGGCTTCGACAGGGGGTCTGAAGCTTTCTTT. Its protein product is CASGFDRGSEAFF.

The gene calls are TRBV19 and TRBJ1-5; the D gene is possibly TRBD1 (6 bases). The V gene's germline CDR1 is LNHDA and CDR2 SQIVND (reference sequence). Trimming cost V 2 bases and J 8 bases, with 22 bases left between them. CDR3 length: 17 amino acids. The CDR3 DNA reads as TGTGCCAGTAGTATATGGCCGGACAGCATTATAGCGGAGCCCCAGCATTTT. It codes for CASSIWPDSIIAEPQHF. The whole variable domain, remainder taken from reference TRBV19 and TRBJ1-5, is DGGITQSPKYLFRKEGQNVTLSCEQNLNHDAMYWYRQDPGQGLRLIYYSQIVNDFQKGDIAEGYSVSREKKESFPLTVTSAQKNPTAFYLCASSIWPDSIIAEPQHFGDGTRLSIL.